A selection of T cell receptor beta chains follows, all from one sample in a study of identical twins. TCRdb re-called the 5' RACE reads through MiXCR, storing one row per CDR3 protein. The sample has around 680,000 distinct CDR3 sequences; less than 10% are singletons. The same data also went into a second study, on yellow fever vaccine responses in identical twins.

The sequenced material came from PBMCs. The receptors derive from a woman aged 18 to 35 in good health. CDR3s include the opening cysteine and the closing phenylalanine or tryptophan. D genes are given only for firm matches. Only some rows state a clone size, as once, few, many or a class for expanded clones.

>16|few|TRBD2|TRBJ2-7|TRBV9
TGTGCCAGCAGCGTAGCTCTAGCGGGGTCCCCCTACGAGCAGTACTTC
CASSVALAGSPYEQYF
>15|-|TRBD1|TRBJ1-1|TRBV7-9
TGTGCCAGCAGCCCCCGACAGGGTTTGAACACTGAAGCTTTCTTT
CASSPRQGLNTEAFF
>17|-|-|TRBJ2-7|TRBV5-5
TGTGCCAGCAGCTTGGAGGGTCGGGGGGCGCCAAGCTACGAGCAGTACTTC
CASSLEGRGAPSYEQYF
>12|few|-|TRBJ2-5|TRBV10-3
TGTGCAACAGGCCGCGGCCAAGAGACCCAGTACTTC
CATGRGQETQYF
>12|many|-|TRBJ1-2|TRBV7-9
TGTGCCAGCAGCTTAGAGTGGGATGGCTACACCTTC
CASSLEWDGYTF
>17|-|-|TRBJ2-7|TRBV27
TGTGCCAGCAGTTTGTATGCGGATGAGGGCGACTCCTACGAGCAGTACTTC
CASSLYADEGDSYEQYF
>18|many|TRBD2|TRBJ2-3|TRBV18
TGTGCCAGCTCACCACGACGGGGCGGGAGAAACCCAACAGATACGCAGTATTTT
CASSPRRGGRNPTDTQYF
>14|-|-|TRBJ1-4|TRBV12-3/TRBV12-4
TGTGCCAGCAGTTTTGGGGGATTTGATGAAAAACTGTTTTTT
CASSFGGFDEKLFF
>12|many|-|TRBJ2-3|TRBV2
TGTGCCAGCAGTGAGTTAGAAGCTACGCAGTATTTT
CASSELEATQYF
>16|few|TRBD2|TRBJ2-1|TRBV20-1
TGCAGTGCTAGATCTAGCGGGGCCTTCGGGTACAATGAGCAGTTCTTC
CSARSSGAFGYNEQFF
>13|few|-|TRBJ2-1|TRBV7-2
TGTGCCAGCACGCTTCCCCAGCACAATGAGCAGTTCTTC
CASTLPQHNEQFF
>15|-|TRBD2|TRBJ2-2|TRBV4-1
TGCGCCAGCAGCCAACCGACTAGCGGGAGGGGGGAGCTGTTTTTT
CASSQPTSGRGELFF
>13|-|-|TRBJ2-2|TRBV2
TGTGCCAGCAGAGAAACAGAGGCCGGGGAGCTGTTTTTT
CASRETEAGELFF
>16|few|TRBD1|TRBJ2-1|TRBV6-2/TRBV6-3
TGTGCCAGCAGTTACGAAGGGACAGGGGGTCGGATCGAGCAGTTCTTC
CASSYEGTGGRIEQFF
>14|many|-|TRBJ2-5|TRBV6-1
TGTGCCGGAGCCCCGGGACCCCAACAAGAGACCCAGTACTTC
CAGAPGPQQETQYF
>16|many|-|TRBJ2-7|TRBV25-1
TGTGCCAGCAGTGGAGGGGGAGAAATTAGCTCCTACGAGCAGTACTTC
CASSGGGEISSYEQYF
>13|-|-|TRBJ2-5|TRBV7-6
TGTGCCAGCAGCTTATCCCCCGGGGAGACCCAGTACTTC
CASSLSPGETQYF
>15|-|-|TRBJ2-2|TRBV4-1
TGCGCCAGCAGCCAATTATGGCGAGAGACCGGGGAGCTGTTTTTT
CASSQLWRETGELFF
>16|-|-|TRBJ2-2|TRBV6-2/TRBV6-3
TGTGCCAGCAGTTACTCGGCCAGAAGCAACACCGGGGAGCTGTTTTTT
CASSYSARSNTGELFF
>14|many|TRBD1|TRBJ2-7|TRBV20-1
TGCAGTGCTAAAACCGGGACAGGGGCCTACGAGCAGTACTTC
CSAKTGTGAYEQYF
>12|-|-|TRBJ2-1|TRBV4-2
TGTGCCAGCAGCCAAAACCGAAATGAGCAGTTCTTC
CASSQNRNEQFF
>15|few|-|TRBJ2-1|TRBV6-2/TRBV6-3
TGTGCCAGCACGGGTTACTCGAGCTCCTACAATGAGCAGTTCTTC
CASTGYSSSYNEQFF
>12|few|-|TRBJ2-7|TRBV6-5
TGTGCCAGCACTGGACCGGCGGGCGAGCAGTACTTC
CASTGPAGEQYF
>15|many|TRBD2|TRBJ2-2|TRBV27
TGTGCCAGCAGTTACGCGACTAGCGGGCACGGGGAGCTGTTTTTT
CASSYATSGHGELFF
>13|many|-|TRBJ2-3|TRBV20-1
TGCAGTGCAGGGGGGGCCTGGACAGATACGCAGTATTTT
CSAGGAWTDTQYF
>17|few|TRBD2|TRBJ2-1|TRBV11-2
TGTGCCAGCAGCTCATACCAGACTAGCGGGAGCTACAATGAGCAGTTCTTC
CASSSYQTSGSYNEQFF
>13|few|-|TRBJ2-2|TRBV5-5
TGTGCCAGCAGCTTGGGGACAGTCGGGGAGCTGTTTTTT
CASSLGTVGELFF
>14|few|TRBD2|TRBJ2-7|TRBV7-6
TGTGCCAGCACCTTGGGTAGCGGGGCCTACGAGCAGTACTTC
CASTLGSGAYEQYF
>13|few|-|TRBJ2-5|TRBV29-1
TGCAGCGTTGAACCCGGGGGGCGAAAGACCCAGTACTTC
CSVEPGGRKTQYF
>15|-|TRBD2|TRBJ2-7|TRBV2
TGTGCCAGCATTTATAGCGGGGCGCTCGAATACGAGCAGTACTTC
CASIYSGALEYEQYF
>12|-|TRBD1|TRBJ1-1|TRBV11-2
TGTGCCAGCAGCTTCTGGGACAGTGAAGCTTTCTTT
CASSFWDSEAFF